The source of this T cell receptor (beta chain) is a study of cytomegalovirus exposure and HLA in healthy donors. With V trimmed by 2 bases and J by 9 bases, 10 bases remained unmatched. The CDR3 contains 14 residues. Looked up from germline, CDR1 is SQVTM and CDR2 is ANQGSEA. PCR employed 60 Vbeta and 13 Jbeta primers. Measured with immunoSEQ multiplex PCR; TCRdb has only the in-frame clones, and not every one. This sample yields 150,000 to 200,000 clones, of which about 80% are seen a single time; 2% to 2.5% belongs to the top ten. With regard to this clone: Its antigen is undetermined.

Study-wide points: In presence/absence analyses, roughly uniform sequencing depth across donors was assumed.

The chain is built from TRBV29-1 and TRBJ2-3; 8 bases are a match to TRBD2. The receptor was derived from a woman aged 30 to 39 in good health and CMV-seronegative. The material sequenced was PBMCs. The CDR3 protein is CSVERRGGHLTQYF. In DNA, the CDR3 is TGCAGCGTTGAACGCCGGGGGGGCCATCTAACGCAGTATTTT.